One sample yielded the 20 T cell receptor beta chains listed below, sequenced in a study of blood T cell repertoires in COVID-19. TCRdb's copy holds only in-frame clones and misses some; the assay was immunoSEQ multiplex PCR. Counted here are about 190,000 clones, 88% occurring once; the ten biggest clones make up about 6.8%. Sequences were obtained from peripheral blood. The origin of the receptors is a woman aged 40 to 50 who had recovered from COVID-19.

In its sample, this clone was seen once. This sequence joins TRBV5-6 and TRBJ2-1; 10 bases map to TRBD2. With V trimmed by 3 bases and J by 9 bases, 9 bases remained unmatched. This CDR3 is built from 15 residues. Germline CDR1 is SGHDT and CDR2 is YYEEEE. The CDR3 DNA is TGTGCCAGCAGCTCCAGGGCTAGCGGGAGTCCTGAGCAGTTCTTC. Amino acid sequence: CASSSRASGSPEQFF.

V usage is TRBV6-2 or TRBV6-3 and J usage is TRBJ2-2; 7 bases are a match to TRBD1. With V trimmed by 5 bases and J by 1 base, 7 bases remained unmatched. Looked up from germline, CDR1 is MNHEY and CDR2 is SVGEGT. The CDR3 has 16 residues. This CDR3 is CASSTARDRNTGELFF. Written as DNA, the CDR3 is TGTGCCAGCAGTACCGCCAGGGACAGGAACACCGGGGAGCTGTTTTTT.

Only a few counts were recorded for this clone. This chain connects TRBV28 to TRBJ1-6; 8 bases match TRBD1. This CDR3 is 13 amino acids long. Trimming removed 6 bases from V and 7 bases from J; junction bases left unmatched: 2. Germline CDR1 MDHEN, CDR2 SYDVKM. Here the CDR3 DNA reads TGTGCCAGCAGGGGGACAGGAAATTCACCCCTCCACTTT. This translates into CASRGTGNSPLHF.

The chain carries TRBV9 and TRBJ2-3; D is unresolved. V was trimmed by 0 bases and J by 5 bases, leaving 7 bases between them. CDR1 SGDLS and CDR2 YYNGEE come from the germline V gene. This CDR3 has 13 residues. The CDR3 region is CASSVGRGDTQYF. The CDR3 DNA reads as TGTGCCAGCAGCGTAGGGCGAGGAGATACGCAGTATTTT.

CDR3 in DNA: TGTGCCACCAAAGGACAGGTTGTCACTGAAGCTTTCTTT. Encoded protein: CATKGQVVTEAFF. This rearrangement joins TRBV28 to TRBJ1-1; 7 nucleotides agree with TRBD1. The length of the CDR3 is 13 residues. The germline gives CDR1 MDHEN, CDR2 SYDVKM. V gave up 10 bases and J gave up 4 bases; unmatched junction bases: 9.

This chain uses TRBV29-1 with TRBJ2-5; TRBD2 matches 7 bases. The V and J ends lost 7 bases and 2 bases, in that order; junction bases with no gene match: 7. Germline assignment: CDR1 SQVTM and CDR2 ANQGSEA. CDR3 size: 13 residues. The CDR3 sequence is CSAGGAGQETQYF. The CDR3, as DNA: TGCAGCGCCGGGGGAGCGGGACAAGAGACCCAGTACTTC.

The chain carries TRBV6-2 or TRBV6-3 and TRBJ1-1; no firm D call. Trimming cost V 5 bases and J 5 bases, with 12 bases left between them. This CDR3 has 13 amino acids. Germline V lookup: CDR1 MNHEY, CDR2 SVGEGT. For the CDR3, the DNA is TGTGCCAGCAGTCGGGTGAGCGGAACTGAAGCTTTCTTT. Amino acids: CASSRVSGTEAFF.

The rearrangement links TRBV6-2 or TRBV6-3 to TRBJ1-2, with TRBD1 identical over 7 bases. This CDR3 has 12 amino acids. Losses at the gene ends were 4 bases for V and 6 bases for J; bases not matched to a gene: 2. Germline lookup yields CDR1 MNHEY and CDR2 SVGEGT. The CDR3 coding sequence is TGTGCCAGCAGTTTCACAGGGGATGGCTACACCTTC. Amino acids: CASSFTGDGYTF.

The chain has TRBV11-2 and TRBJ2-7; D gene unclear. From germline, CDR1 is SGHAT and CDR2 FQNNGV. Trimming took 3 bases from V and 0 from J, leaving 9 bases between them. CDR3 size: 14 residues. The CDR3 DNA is TGTGCCAGCAGCTTCAGTACCCCCTCCTACGAGCAGTACTTC. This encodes CASSFSTPSYEQYF.

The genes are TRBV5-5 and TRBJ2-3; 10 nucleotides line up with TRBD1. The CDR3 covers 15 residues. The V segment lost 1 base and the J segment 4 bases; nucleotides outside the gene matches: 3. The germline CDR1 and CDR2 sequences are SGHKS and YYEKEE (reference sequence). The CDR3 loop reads CASSLTGTGADTQYF. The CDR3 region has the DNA TGTGCCAGCAGCTTGACCGGGACAGGGGCAGATACGCAGTATTTT.

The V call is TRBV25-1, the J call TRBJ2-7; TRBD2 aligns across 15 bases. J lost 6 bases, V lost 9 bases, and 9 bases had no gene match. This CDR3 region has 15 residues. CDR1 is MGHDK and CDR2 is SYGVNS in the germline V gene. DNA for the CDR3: TGTGCCAGTCGGACTAGCGGGAGGGCCTGGGGCGAGCAGTACTTC. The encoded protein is CASRTSGRAWGEQYF.

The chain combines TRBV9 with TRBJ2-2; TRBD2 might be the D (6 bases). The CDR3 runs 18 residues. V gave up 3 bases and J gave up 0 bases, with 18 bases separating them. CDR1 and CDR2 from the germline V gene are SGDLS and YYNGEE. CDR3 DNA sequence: TGTGCCAGCAGCGCCTTTTGGGACTCCTATTCGAACACCGGGGAGCTGTTTTTT. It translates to CASSAFWDSYSNTGELFF.

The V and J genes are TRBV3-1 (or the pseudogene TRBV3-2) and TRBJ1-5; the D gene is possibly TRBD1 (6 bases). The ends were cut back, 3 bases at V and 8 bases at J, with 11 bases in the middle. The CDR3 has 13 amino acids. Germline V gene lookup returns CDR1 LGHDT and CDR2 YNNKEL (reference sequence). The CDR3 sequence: CASSHHDRKPQHF. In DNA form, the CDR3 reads TGTGCCAGCAGCCATCACGACAGGAAGCCCCAGCATTTT.

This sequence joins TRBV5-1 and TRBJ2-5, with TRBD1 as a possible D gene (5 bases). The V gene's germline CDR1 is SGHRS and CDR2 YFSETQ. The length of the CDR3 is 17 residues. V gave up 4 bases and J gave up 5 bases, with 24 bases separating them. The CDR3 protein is CASSRSPGIVPSETQYF. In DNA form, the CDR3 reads TGCGCCAGCAGCCGAAGCCCAGGGATAGTGCCCTCGGAGACCCAGTACTTC.

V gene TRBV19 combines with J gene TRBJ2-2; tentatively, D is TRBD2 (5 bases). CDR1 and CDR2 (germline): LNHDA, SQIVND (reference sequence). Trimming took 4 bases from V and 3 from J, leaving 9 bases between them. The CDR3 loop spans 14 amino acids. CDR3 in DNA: TGTGCCAGTAGTACCCCGGGGTACACCGGGGAGCTGTTTTTT. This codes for CASSTPGYTGELFF. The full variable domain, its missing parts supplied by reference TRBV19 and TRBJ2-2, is DGGITQSPKYLFRKEGQNVTLSCEQNLNHDAMYWYRQDPGQGLRLIYYSQIVNDFQKGDIAEGYSVSREKKESFPLTVTSAQKNPTAFYLCASSTPGYTGELFFGEGSRLTVL.

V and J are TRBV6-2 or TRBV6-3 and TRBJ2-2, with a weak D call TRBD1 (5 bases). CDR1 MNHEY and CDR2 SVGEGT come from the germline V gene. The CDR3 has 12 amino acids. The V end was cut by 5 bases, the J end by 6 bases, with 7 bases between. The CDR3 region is CASSRTSGELFF. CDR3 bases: TGTGCCAGCAGTCGGACATCCGGGGAGCTGTTTTTT.

The CDR3 region is CAWSGRQGVGNTIYF. The CDR3 DNA is TGTGCCTGGAGCGGAAGACAGGGGGTTGGGAACACCATATATTTT. The chain is built from TRBV30 and TRBJ1-3; 9 bases fit TRBD1. Germline values: CDR1 GTSNPN, CDR2 SVGIG (reference sequence). The CDR3 has 15 residues. The J segment lost 7 bases and the V segment lost 3 bases, leaving 10 bases of the junction unmatched.

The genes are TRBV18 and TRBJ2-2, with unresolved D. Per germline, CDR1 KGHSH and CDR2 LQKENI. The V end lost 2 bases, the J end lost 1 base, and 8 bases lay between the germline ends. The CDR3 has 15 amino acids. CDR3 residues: CASSPFAENTGELFF. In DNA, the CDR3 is TGTGCCAGCTCACCATTTGCGGAGAACACCGGGGAGCTGTTTTTT.

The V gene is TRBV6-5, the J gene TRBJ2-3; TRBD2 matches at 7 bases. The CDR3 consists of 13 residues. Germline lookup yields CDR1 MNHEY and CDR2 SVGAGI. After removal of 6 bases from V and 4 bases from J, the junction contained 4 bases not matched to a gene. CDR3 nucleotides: TGTGCCAGCAGCCGACTAGCAGCAGATACGCAGTATTTT. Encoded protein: CASSRLAADTQYF.

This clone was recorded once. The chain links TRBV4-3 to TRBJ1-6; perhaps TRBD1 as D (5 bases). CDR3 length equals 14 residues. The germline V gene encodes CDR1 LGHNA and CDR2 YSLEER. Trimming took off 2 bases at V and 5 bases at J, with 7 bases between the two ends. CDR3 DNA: TGCGCCAGCAGCCAACAGGGAAATAATTCACCCCTCCACTTT. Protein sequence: CASSQQGNNSPLHF.